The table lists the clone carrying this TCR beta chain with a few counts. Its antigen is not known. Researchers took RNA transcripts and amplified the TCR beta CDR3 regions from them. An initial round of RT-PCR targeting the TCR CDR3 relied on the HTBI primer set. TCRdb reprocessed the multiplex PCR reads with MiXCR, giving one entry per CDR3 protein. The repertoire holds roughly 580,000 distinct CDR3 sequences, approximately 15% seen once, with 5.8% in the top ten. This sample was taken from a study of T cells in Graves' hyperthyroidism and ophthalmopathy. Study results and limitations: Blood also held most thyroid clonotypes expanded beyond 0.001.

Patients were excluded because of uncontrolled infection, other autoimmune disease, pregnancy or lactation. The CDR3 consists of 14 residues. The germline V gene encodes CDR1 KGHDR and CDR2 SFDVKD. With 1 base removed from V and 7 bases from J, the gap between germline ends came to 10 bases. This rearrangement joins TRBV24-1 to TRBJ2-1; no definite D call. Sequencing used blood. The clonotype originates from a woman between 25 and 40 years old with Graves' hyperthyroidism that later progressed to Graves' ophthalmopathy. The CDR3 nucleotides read TGTGCCACCAGTGATTTCCGGGTCGGGAATGAGCAGTTCTTC. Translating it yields CATSDFRVGNEQFF.